The 12 T cell receptor beta chains presented below share a single source sample, sequenced in a study of control samples from healthy donors and cancer patients. Only in-frame clones appear in the TCRdb table, and some are missing; sequencing was by immunoSEQ multiplex PCR. The table shows fewer than 200,000 clones, with roughly 95% occurring only once. Specimen: blood. The receptors derive from a woman aged 60-75 years in good health.

The rearrangement uses TRBV4-1 and TRBJ1-1; 8 bases are shared with TRBD1. The CDR3 has 16 residues. With 7 bases clipped from V and 3 bases from J, the junction kept 13 bases outside the gene matches. CDR1 MGHRA and CDR2 YSYEKL come from the germline V gene. CDR3 sequence (DNA): TGCGCCAGCACGCTCGGACAGGGTCGTAGGTACACTGAAGCTTTCTTT. Translation: CASTLGQGRRYTEAFF.

The J gene is TRBJ1-2, the V gene TRBV6-2 or TRBV6-3; no firm D call. The CDR3 has 14 amino acids. Germline V gene lookup returns CDR1 MNHEY and CDR2 SVGEGT. Between the trimmed V and J ends, which lost 5 bases and 0 bases, there was a span of 10 bases. The CDR3 region is CASSPQRANYGYTF. CDR3 in DNA: TGTGCCAGCAGTCCCCAAAGGGCTAACTATGGCTACACCTTC.

The chain combines TRBV6-6 with TRBJ1-5, with no clear D. The CDR3 contains 15 residues. The V end was cut by 4 bases, the J end by 4 bases, with 14 bases between. Germline V lookup: CDR1 MNHNY, CDR2 SVGAGI (reference sequence). The CDR3 DNA follows: TGTGCCAGCAGTTCGCCCAATGGGCCGAATCAGCCCCAGCATTTT. It encodes CASSSPNGPNQPQHF.

The V call is TRBV19, the J call TRBJ1-3, with no clear D. The CDR3 runs 10 residues. Trimming took off 9 bases at V and 4 bases at J, with 4 bases between the two ends. Germline V gene lookup returns CDR1 LNHDA and CDR2 SQIVND (reference sequence). The CDR3 DNA is TGTGCCAGCAGCGGAAACACCATATATTTT. Translation: CASSGNTIYF.

The V call is TRBV5-1, the J call TRBJ2-7; D is undetermined. V shed 2 bases and J shed 5 bases, with 17 bases lying between them. Per germline, CDR1 SGHRS and CDR2 YFSETQ. The CDR3 is 15 amino acids. For the CDR3, the DNA is TGCGCCAGCAGCTTTCGCCAGGACCTTGGCCACGAGCAGTACTTC. Amino acids: CASSFRQDLGHEQYF.

The chain uses TRBV12-3 or TRBV12-4 and TRBJ1-5; 7 bases line up with TRBD1. CDR3 length equals 13 residues. J gave up 5 bases and V 6 bases, and 4 bases lay outside the gene matches. The CDR3 DNA sequence: TGTGCCAGCAGGAGTACAGGGGATCAGCCCCAGCATTTT. It encodes CASRSTGDQPQHF.

The chain has TRBV5-6 and TRBJ2-3; 13 bases map to TRBD2. From germline, CDR1 is SGHDT and CDR2 YYEEEE. The CDR3 length is 18 residues. Trimming cost V 4 bases and J 2 bases; bases outside gene matches: 10. DNA for the CDR3: TGTGCCAGCAGCGACGACGGGACTAGCGGGGCCTTCACAGATACGCAGTATTTT. Translated, it gives CASSDDGTSGAFTDTQYF.

This clone was seen only once. Other DNA variants within this sample encode the same CDR3. The chain combines TRBV2 with TRBJ1-1, with D uncertain. Trimming shortened V by 5 bases and J by 4 bases, and 5 bases separated the two germline ends. The CDR3 covers 11 residues. Looked up from germline, CDR1 is SNHLY and CDR2 is FYNNEI. CDR3 sequence reads: CASSYSTEAFF. The CDR3 nucleotides read TGTGCCAGCAGTTATTCCACTGAAGCTTTCTTT.

The CDR3 region is CAIEEGAGTEAFF. In DNA form, the CDR3 reads TGTGCCATCGAGGAGGGGGCGGGCACTGAAGCTTTCTTT. V usage is TRBV10-3 and J usage is TRBJ1-1, with 7 positions matching TRBD1. CDR1 and CDR2 from the germline V gene are ENHRY and SYGVKD. The CDR3 totals 13 residues. The trim removed 8 bases at V and 4 bases at J, leaving 7 bases unmatched.

The chain carries TRBV20-1 and TRBJ1-4; D unclear. From germline, CDR1 is DFQATT and CDR2 SNEGSKA (reference sequence). The CDR3 runs 11 residues. V was trimmed by 2 bases and J by 5 bases, leaving 3 bases between them. Here the CDR3 reads CSARQNEKLFF. The CDR3 DNA is TGCAGTGCTAGACAGAATGAAAAACTGTTTTTT.

The rearrangement uses TRBV19 and TRBJ1-1, with 12 bases lining up with TRBD1. CDR3 length: 18 amino acids. CDR1 and CDR2 from the germline V gene are LNHDA and SQIVND (reference sequence). After removal of 5 bases from V and 6 bases from J, the junction contained 16 bases not matched to a gene. The CDR3 coding sequence is TGTGCCAGTAGTCCAAACAGTGGGACAGGGGGCGCCGGCCCTGAAGCTTTCTTT. Translation: CASSPNSGTGGAGPEAFF.

CDR3 sequence: CSASRGVAGNTIYF. The CDR3 DNA sequence: TGCAGTGCCAGTCGGGGGGTAGCGGGAAACACCATATATTTT. The genes are TRBV20-1 and TRBJ1-3; D might be TRBD1 (5 bases). Trimming left V 6 bases short and J 4 bases short, with 16 bases between. Looked up from germline, CDR1 is DFQATT and CDR2 is SNEGSKA (reference sequence). The CDR3 is 14 residues long.